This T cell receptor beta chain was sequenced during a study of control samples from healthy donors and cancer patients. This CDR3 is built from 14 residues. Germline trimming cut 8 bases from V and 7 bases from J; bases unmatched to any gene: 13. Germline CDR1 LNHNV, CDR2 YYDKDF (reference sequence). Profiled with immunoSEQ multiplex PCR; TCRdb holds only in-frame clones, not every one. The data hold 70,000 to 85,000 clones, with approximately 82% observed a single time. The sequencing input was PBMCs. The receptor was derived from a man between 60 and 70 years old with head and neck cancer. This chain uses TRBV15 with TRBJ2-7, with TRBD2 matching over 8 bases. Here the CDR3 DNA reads TGTGCCACCTCCCGGGAGGGCGGAGAGGATGAGCAGTACTTC. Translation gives CATSREGGEDEQYF.